This TCR beta chain comes out of a study of cytomegalovirus exposure and HLA in healthy donors. This clone has a handful of counts. This CDR3 region has 16 residues. Germline V lookup: CDR1 SGHNT, CDR2 YYREEE (reference sequence). Trimming took 4 bases from V and 0 from J, leaving 16 bases between them. It was with 60 Vbeta and 13 Jbeta primers that the PCR ran. Using immunoSEQ multiplex PCR, the repertoire was profiled, and TCRdb retains in-frame clones only, with some absent. This table has 180,000 or so clones, over 60% appearing once. V is TRBV5-4 and J is TRBJ1-2; D remains ambiguous. Sequencing input: PBMCs. The receptor was derived from a young man in good health and CMV-seronegative. The CDR3, as DNA: TGTGCCAGCAGCCCCACCGGGAACCTAGCTAACTATGGCTACACCTTC. It codes for CASSPTGNLANYGYTF. Variable domain in full (rest from reference TRBV5-4 and TRBJ1-2): ETGVTQSPTHLIKTRGQQVTLRCSSQSGHNTVSWYQQALGQGPQFIFQYYREEENGRGNFPPRFSGLQFPNYSSELNVNALELDDSALYLCASSPTGNLANYGYTFGSGTRLTVV.